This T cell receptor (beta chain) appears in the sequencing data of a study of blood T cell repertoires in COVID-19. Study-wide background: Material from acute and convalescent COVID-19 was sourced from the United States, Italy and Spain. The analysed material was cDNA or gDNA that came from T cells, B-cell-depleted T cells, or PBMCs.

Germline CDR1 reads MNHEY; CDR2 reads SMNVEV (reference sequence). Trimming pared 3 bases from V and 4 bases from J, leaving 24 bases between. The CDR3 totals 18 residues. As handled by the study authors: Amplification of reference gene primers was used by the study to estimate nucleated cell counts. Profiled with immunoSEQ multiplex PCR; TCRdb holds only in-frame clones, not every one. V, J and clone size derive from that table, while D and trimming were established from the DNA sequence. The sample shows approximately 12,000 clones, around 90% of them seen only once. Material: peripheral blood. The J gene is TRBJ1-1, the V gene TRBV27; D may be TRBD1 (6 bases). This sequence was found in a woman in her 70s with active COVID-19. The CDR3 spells CASSFNYWGQRPGTEAFF. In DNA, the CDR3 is TGTGCCAGCAGTTTTAATTATTGGGGGCAGAGGCCGGGCACTGAAGCTTTCTTT.